The 13 T cell receptor beta chains reported below all come from one sample, sequenced in a study of shared clonotypes between healthy human individuals. Sequencing used immunoSEQ multiplex PCR; TCRdb keeps in-frame clones, though not all of them. The table has about 1.5 million clones, 95% to 99% seen once; the top ten hold roughly 0.45%. The source material was naive CD4+ T cells sorted from blood. Subset meaning: CD45RA+ positively selected. The source of these receptors is a man under 40 in good health.

This sequence joins TRBV6-6 and TRBJ2-7, with 9 bases fitting TRBD2. The CDR3 runs 16 residues. CDR1 is MNHNY and CDR2 is SVGAGI in the germline V gene (reference sequence). With V trimmed by 2 bases and J by 2 bases, 7 bases remained unmatched. The CDR3 DNA is TGTGCCAGCAGTTACAAAGCGGGAGGCCCCACCTACGAGCAGTACTTC. Translating it yields CASSYKAGGPTYEQYF.

The rearrangement uses TRBV19 and TRBJ1-1; 7 nucleotides match TRBD1. Germline trimming cut 8 bases from V and 3 bases from J; bases unmatched to any gene: 9. CDR3 size: 14 residues. Germline V lookup: CDR1 LNHDA, CDR2 SQIVND (reference sequence). The CDR3 bases are TGTGCCAGTCTGGGGTTGGGACAGCACACTGAAGCTTTCTTT. Protein: CASLGLGQHTEAFF.

The CDR3 sequence is CASSYSRLAAYNEQFF. Written as DNA, the CDR3 is TGTGCCAGCAGCTACTCACGACTAGCGGCGTACAATGAGCAGTTCTTC. This chain joins TRBV12-1 and TRBJ2-1; the tabulated D call, TRBD2, remains unverified against the DNA. TRBV12-1 is a pseudogene segment. The length of the CDR3 is 16 residues.

The chain has TRBV2 and TRBJ2-3; 9 bases align to TRBD1. With 6 bases clipped from V and 2 bases from J, the junction kept 9 bases outside the gene matches. The germline V gene has CDR1 SNHLY and CDR2 FYNNEI. The CDR3 contains 16 residues. The CDR3 DNA sequence: TGTGCCAGCAGGCGCGGACAGGGGCATTACACAGATACGCAGTATTTT. Protein: CASRRGQGHYTDTQYF.

CDR3 sequence reads: CASSLGQGPLNQPQHF. CDR3 in DNA: TGCGCCAGCAGCTTGGGACAGGGACCGCTCAATCAGCCCCAGCATTTT. This sequence joins TRBV5-1 and TRBJ1-5; 7 nucleotides agree with TRBD1. V shed 0 bases and J 3 bases; nucleotides not matched to a gene: 6. The germline gives CDR1 SGHRS, CDR2 YFSETQ. The CDR3 consists of 16 residues.

V is TRBV15 and J is TRBJ2-1; D is ambiguous. V lost 1 base and J 10 bases, leaving 26 bases between the germline ends. CDR1 and CDR2 from the germline V gene are LNHNV and YYDKDF (reference sequence). This CDR3 region has 18 residues. In DNA form, the CDR3 reads TGTGCCACCAGCAGAGGACTGGGCGCGGTTGGGGTTAACTGGGAGCAGTTCTTC. This translates into CATSRGLGAVGVNWEQFF.

This rearrangement joins TRBV7-2 to TRBJ2-7, with 13 bases matching TRBD2. V shed 4 bases, J shed 4 bases, and the junction held 7 bases outside the gene matches. Germline V gives CDR1 SGHTA, CDR2 FQGNSA. This CDR3 has 16 amino acids. The CDR3 protein is CASSSEGTSGIYEQYF. CDR3 nucleotides: TGTGCCAGCAGCTCAGAGGGGACTAGCGGGATTTACGAGCAGTACTTC.

The rearrangement uses TRBV5-5 and TRBJ1-5, with D perhaps matching TRBD1 (6 bases). The CDR3 is 15 amino acids. The germline CDR1 and CDR2 sequences are SGHKS and YYEKEE (reference sequence). Trimming cost V 4 bases and J 0 bases, with 11 bases left between them. The CDR3 nucleotides read TGTGCCAGCAGCCCGGACAGCCTTAGCAATCAGCCCCAGCATTTT. As protein: CASSPDSLSNQPQHF.

V gene TRBV9 combines with J gene TRBJ2-2, with TRBD2 identical over 9 bases. The CDR3 runs to 16 residues. V shed 3 bases, J shed 8 bases, and the junction held 11 bases outside the gene matches. The germline V gene has CDR1 SGDLS and CDR2 YYNGEE. The CDR3 loop is CASSAPGGRAWGELFF. DNA of the CDR3: TGTGCCAGCAGCGCCCCGGGCGGGAGGGCCTGGGGGGAGCTGTTTTTT.

The V gene is TRBV2, the J gene TRBJ2-5; the match to TRBD1 covers 11 bases. Trimming removed 6 bases from V and 5 bases from J; junction bases left unmatched: 8. The CDR3 has 15 amino acids. Per germline, CDR1 SNHLY and CDR2 FYNNEI. The CDR3 region has the DNA TGTGCCAGCAGAACGGACAGGGGGCGAATTGAGACCCAGTACTTC. Amino acid sequence: CASRTDRGRIETQYF. Filled out from reference TRBV2 and TRBJ2-5, the complete variable domain reads EPEVTQTPSHQVTQMGQEVILRCVPISNHLYFYWYRQILGQKVEFLVSFYNNEISEKSEIFDDQFSVERPDGSNFTLKIRSTKLEDSAMYFCASRTDRGRIETQYFGPGTRLLVL.

The rearrangement joins TRBV28 to TRBJ2-7; D remains unclear. Trimming stripped 5 bases from V and 2 bases from J, with 10 bases between. Germline values: CDR1 MDHEN, CDR2 SYDVKM. This CDR3 has 13 amino acids. This chain's CDR3 is CASSPRGAYEQYF. CDR3 in DNA: TGTGCCAGCAGTCCCCGTGGGGCCTACGAGCAGTACTTC.

The chain has TRBV18 and TRBJ2-1; D uncertain. Germline lookup yields CDR1 KGHSH and CDR2 LQKENI. CDR3 length: 16 amino acids. The germline V and J ends were trimmed by 4 bases and 0 bases, with 13 bases remaining between them. This chain's CDR3 is CASSRSAPSSYNEQFF. The CDR3 DNA is TGTGCCAGCTCACGTTCGGCGCCGAGCTCCTACAATGAGCAGTTCTTC.

Regarding this clone: A clone one base away is much larger, so this may be a read error. The V call is TRBV5-4, the J call TRBJ2-2; D ambiguous. Germline V gene data show CDR1 as SGHNT and CDR2 as YYREEE (reference sequence). CDR3 length equals 14 residues. Deletions cut 0 bases from V and 0 bases from J, with 3 bases between. This CDR3 is CASSLGPNTGELFF. CDR3 DNA: TGTGCCAGCAGCTTGGGACCGAACACCGGGGAGCTGTTTTTT.